Detailed here is one T cell receptor (beta chain). The antigen is not known. 60 Vbeta and 13 Jbeta primers were used in PCR. Clones were read by immunoSEQ multiplex PCR, and TCRdb kept only the in-frame ones, dropping some. The sample lists around 130,000 clones; around 86% were seen once. The sample belongs to a study of cytomegalovirus exposure and HLA in healthy donors. Study observations and caveats: It was reported that the classifier diagnosed cytomegalovirus status with high specificity and sensitivity in both the original and validation cohorts.

The TCR was taken from a woman aged 40 to 50 in good health and CMV-seronegative. Material for sequencing was PBMCs.

CDR3 loop: CASLTPNAYEQYF. CDR3 nucleotides: TGTGCCAGTTTGACTCCAAACGCCTACGAGCAGTACTTC. The chain couples TRBV28 to TRBJ2-7; D gene ambiguous. The germline V gene has CDR1 MDHEN and CDR2 SYDVKM. V was trimmed by 9 bases and J by 2 bases, leaving 14 bases between them. This CDR3 has 13 amino acids.